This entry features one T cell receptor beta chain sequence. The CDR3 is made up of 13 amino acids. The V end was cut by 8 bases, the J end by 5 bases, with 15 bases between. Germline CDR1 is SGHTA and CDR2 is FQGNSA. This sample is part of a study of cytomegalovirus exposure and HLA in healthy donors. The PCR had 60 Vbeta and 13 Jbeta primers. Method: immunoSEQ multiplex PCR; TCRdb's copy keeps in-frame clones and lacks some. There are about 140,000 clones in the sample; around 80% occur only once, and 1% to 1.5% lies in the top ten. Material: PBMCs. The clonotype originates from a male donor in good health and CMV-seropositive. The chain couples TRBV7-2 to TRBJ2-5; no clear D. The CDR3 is CASALPPQETQYF. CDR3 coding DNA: TGTGCCAGCGCTCTCCCACCCCAGGAGACCCAGTACTTC.